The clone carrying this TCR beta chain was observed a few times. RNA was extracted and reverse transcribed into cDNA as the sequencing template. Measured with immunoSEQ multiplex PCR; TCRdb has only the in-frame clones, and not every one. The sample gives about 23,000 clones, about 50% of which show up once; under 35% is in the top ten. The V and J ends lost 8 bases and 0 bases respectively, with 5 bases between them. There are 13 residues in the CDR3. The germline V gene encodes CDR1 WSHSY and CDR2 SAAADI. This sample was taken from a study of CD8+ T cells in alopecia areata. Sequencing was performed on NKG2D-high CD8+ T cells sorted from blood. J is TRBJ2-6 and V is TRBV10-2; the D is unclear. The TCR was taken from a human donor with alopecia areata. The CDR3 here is CASSSSGANVLTF. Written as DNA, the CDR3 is TGCGCCAGCTCTTCCTCTGGGGCCAACGTCCTGACTTTC.